The source of this TCR beta chain is a study of control samples from healthy donors and cancer patients. With 0 bases removed from V and 3 bases from J, the gap between germline ends came to 10 bases. Germline V gene sequence: CDR1 SGDLS, CDR2 YYNGEE. This CDR3 has 15 residues. Data came from immunoSEQ multiplex PCR; TCRdb stores just in-frame clones and leaves some out. The sample carries 80,000 to 100,000 clones, around nine tenths recorded once. This clone was detected once. The TCR comes from a human donor in good health. The donor label of this sample is uncertain. The rearrangement links TRBV9 to TRBJ1-3, with D perhaps matching TRBD1 (5 bases). Sample: blood. CDR3 sequence (DNA): TGTGCCAGCAGCGTAGACGGGACGCTTGGAAACACCATATATTTT. It encodes CASSVDGTLGNTIYF.